These 28 T cell receptor beta chains originate from one sample sequenced in a study of shared clonotypes between healthy human individuals. Measured with immunoSEQ multiplex PCR; TCRdb has only the in-frame clones, and not every one. This table has roughly 500,000 clones, about 85% appearing once. Sequencing was carried out using PBMCs. Receptors were obtained from a woman aged 40 to 49 in good health. Some clones in this sample may be carry-over from other donors' samples.

This clone was counted once. A far larger clone is just one base off, so this is likely a read error. Within the sample, other DNA sequences also encode this same CDR3. CDR3 residues: CASSQMGSNTGELFF. CDR3 bases: TGTGCCAGCAGCCAAATGGGTTCAAATACCGGGGAGCTGTTTTTT. The chain recombines TRBV5-4 with TRBJ2-2; D is unresolved. V lost 4 bases, J lost 5 bases, and 15 bases lay in between. CDR3 length: 15 residues. CDR1 and CDR2 from the germline V gene are SGHNT and YYREEE (reference sequence).

This clone was detected a few times. The chain couples TRBV5-1 to TRBJ1-1; no clear D gene. The CDR3 spans 13 residues. The germline V gene encodes CDR1 SGHRS and CDR2 YFSETQ. The germline V and J ends were trimmed by 0 bases and 7 bases, with 10 bases remaining between them. The CDR3 nucleotides are TGCGCCAGCAGCTTGGCCGGCCGGGATGAAGCTTTCTTT. Encoded protein: CASSLAGRDEAFF. The whole variable domain, filled in from reference TRBV5-1 and TRBJ1-1, reads KAGVTQTPRYLIKTRGQQVTLSCSPISGHRSVSWYQQTPGQGLQFLFEYFSETQRNKGNFPGRFSGRQFSNSRSEMNVSTLELGDSALYLCASSLAGRDEAFFGQGTRLTVV.

Note on this clone: This may be a read error, as it is one base from a much larger clone. This chain links TRBV2 with TRBJ2-2, with D unresolved. CDR1 and CDR2 (germline): SNHLY, FYNNEI. This CDR3 is built from 11 residues. V lost 7 bases and J 4 bases, leaving 4 bases between the germline ends. The CDR3 protein is CASKGTGELFF. The CDR3 nucleotides are TGTGCCAGCAAAGGCACCGGGGAGCTGTTTTTT.

This rearrangement joins TRBV19 to TRBJ2-3; tentatively, D is TRBD2 (5 bases). CDR1 is LNHDA, CDR2 SQIVND, per germline (reference sequence). V dropped 6 bases and J dropped 0 bases, with 10 bases sitting between them. The CDR3 spans 14 residues. CDR3 coding DNA: TGTGCCAGTAGAGACTATCAGAGCACAGATACGCAGTATTTT. Its protein product is CASRDYQSTDTQYF. Filled out from reference TRBV19 and TRBJ2-3, the complete variable domain reads DGGITQSPKYLFRKEGQNVTLSCEQNLNHDAMYWYRQDPGQGLRLIYYSQIVNDFQKGDIAEGYSVSREKKESFPLTVTSAQKNPTAFYLCASRDYQSTDTQYFGPGTRLTVL.

The V call is TRBV2, the J call TRBJ2-7; 8 bases match TRBD2. CDR1 and CDR2 from the germline V gene are SNHLY and FYNNEI. The V and J ends lost 7 bases and 5 bases, in that order; junction bases with no gene match: 25. This CDR3 has 19 amino acids. Here the CDR3 reads CASTRNRGIQRESPHEQYF. In DNA, the CDR3 is TGTGCCAGCACTCGTAATCGAGGGATTCAGCGGGAGTCCCCTCACGAGCAGTACTTC.

The chain carries TRBV28 and TRBJ1-5; D remains unclear. Trimming took 2 bases from V and 4 from J, leaving 15 bases between them. The CDR3 spans 16 residues. Germline V gene data show CDR1 as MDHEN and CDR2 as SYDVKM. CDR3 region: CASSLTRTLGNQPQHF. The CDR3 DNA reads as TGTGCCAGCAGTTTAACACGAACGCTAGGGAATCAGCCCCAGCATTTT. Full variable domain (remainder filled in from reference TRBV28 and TRBJ1-5): DVKVTQSSRYLVKRTGEKVFLECVQDMDHENMFWYRQDPGLGLRLIYFSYDVKMKEKGDIPEGYSVSREKKERFSLILESASTNQTSMYLCASSLTRTLGNQPQHFGDGTRLSIL.

Note on this clone: A far larger clone is one base from this, pointing to a likely read error. Because it lacks the conserved phenylalanine or tryptophan at the end, this CDR3 is likely a read error. V gene TRBV27 combines with J gene TRBJ1-1, with D maybe TRBD1 (6 bases). V was clipped by 0 bases and J by 5 bases, with 10 bases between them. CDR1 and CDR2 from the germline V gene are MNHEY and SMNVEV (reference sequence). The CDR3 extends over 14 amino acids. CDR3 DNA: TGTGCCAGCAGTTTATCGGGGGGGCGGACTGAAGCTTTCTCT. Protein product: CASSLSGGRTEAFS.

CDR3 sequence (DNA): TGTGCCAGCAGCCAACAACGACTAGCGGGAGCCGATGAGCAGTTCTTC. Its protein product is CASSQQRLAGADEQFF. The gene calls are TRBV4-2 and TRBJ2-1, with 12 bases fitting TRBD2. The length of the CDR3 is 16 residues. The V and J ends lost 2 bases and 8 bases, in that order; junction bases with no gene match: 7. Germline CDR1 reads LGHNA; CDR2 reads YNFKEQ.

This clone occurred a few times. The chain joins TRBV12-5 to TRBJ2-2, with a tentative D call TRBD2 (5 bases). Trimming cost V 4 bases and J 0 bases, with 9 bases left between them. The CDR3 runs 15 residues. Germline V gene data show CDR1 as LGHNT and CDR2 as FRNRAP. The CDR3 nucleotides read TGTGCTAGTGGTTCGGGGAGTTCGAACACCGGGGAGCTGTTTTTT. Amino acid sequence: CASGSGSSNTGELFF. The whole variable domain, remainder taken from reference TRBV12-5 and TRBJ2-2, is DARVTQTPRHKVTEMGQEVTMRCQPILGHNTVFWYRQTMMQGLELLAYFRNRAPLDDSGMPKDRFSAEMPDATLATLKIQPSEPRDSAVYFCASGSGSSNTGELFFGEGSRLTVL.

In its sample, this clone was seen many times. The sample has other DNA sequences that encode this CDR3 too. The chain recombines TRBV30 with TRBJ1-5, with no clear D. The CDR3 length is 13 residues. Trimming took off 3 bases at V and 2 bases at J, with 8 bases between the two ends. CDR1 is GTSNPN, CDR2 SVGIG, per germline (reference sequence). The CDR3 protein is CAWSNGGNQPQHF. The CDR3, as DNA: TGTGCCTGGAGCAACGGGGGCAATCAGCCCCAGCATTTT.

For this clone: A far larger clone differs by one base, so this is likely a read error. The sample holds other DNA sequences that translate to the same CDR3. The chain uses TRBV30 and TRBJ1-6; D is perhaps TRBD1 (5 bases). This CDR3 is built from 18 residues. The V end lost 1 base, the J end lost 7 bases, and 23 bases lay between the germline ends. Germline CDR1 GTSNPN, CDR2 SVGIG (reference sequence). The CDR3 bases are TGTGCCTGGAGTGGCAGTCGGACGGGGCTGTCTGGAAATTCACCCCTCCACTTT. This gives the protein CAWSGSRTGLSGNSPLHF.

This clone was detected ten times or more. The J gene is TRBJ2-1, the V gene TRBV27, with D maybe TRBD2 (5 bases). Germline V gene sequence: CDR1 MNHEY, CDR2 SMNVEV (reference sequence). This CDR3 is built from 13 residues. The V and J ends lost 1 base and 9 bases respectively, with 10 bases between them. The CDR3 coding sequence is TGTGCCAGCAGTTTATACCGGGAAGGTGAGCAGTTCTTC. It encodes CASSLYREGEQFF.

This rearrangement joins TRBV5-4 to TRBJ2-2, with unresolved D. Germline V gene data show CDR1 as SGHNT and CDR2 as YYREEE (reference sequence). The CDR3 consists of 11 residues. The V and J ends lost 2 bases and 11 bases respectively, with 7 bases between them. CDR3 nucleotides: TGTGCCAGCAGCTTTAATGACGAGCTGTTTTTT. Encoded protein: CASSFNDELFF.

About this clone itself: This is likely an artifact of a read error, given a far larger clone one base away. This chain links TRBV7-3 with TRBJ2-2, with TRBD2 as a possible D gene (5 bases). This CDR3 contains 16 residues. Per germline, CDR1 SGHTA and CDR2 FQGTGA. The CDR3 loop is CASSLTRTGNTVELFF. In nucleotides, the CDR3 is TGTGCCAGCAGCTTAACAAGGACTGGAAACACCGTGGAGCTGTTTTTT.

This chain links TRBV28 with TRBJ2-7; D is undetermined. CDR1 is MDHEN, CDR2 SYDVKM, per germline. The CDR3 runs to 15 residues. V was trimmed by 2 bases and J by 0 bases, leaving 11 bases between them. CDR3 residues: CASSLGPSSSYEQYF. CDR3 in DNA: TGTGCCAGCAGTTTAGGTCCCTCTAGCTCCTACGAGCAGTACTTC. Combining the CDR3 with reference TRBV28 and TRBJ2-7 gives the whole variable domain DVKVTQSSRYLVKRTGEKVFLECVQDMDHENMFWYRQDPGLGLRLIYFSYDVKMKEKGDIPEGYSVSREKKERFSLILESASTNQTSMYLCASSLGPSSSYEQYFGPGTRLTVT.

Note on this clone: This sequence is one base from a far larger clone and is likely a read error. The sample has other DNA sequences that encode this CDR3 too. This sequence joins TRBV4-1 and TRBJ2-7; D is perhaps TRBD1 (6 bases). The germline CDR1 and CDR2 sequences are MGHRA and YSYEKL. This CDR3 contains 16 residues. V was cut by 4 bases and J by 0 bases, with 16 bases left in between. The chain's CDR3 is CASSRDRQVPSYEQYF. As DNA, the CDR3 is TGCGCCAGCAGCCGGGACCGACAGGTGCCCTCCTACGAGCAGTACTTC.

The rearrangement uses TRBV2 and TRBJ2-3, with TRBD2 matching over 15 bases. This CDR3 comprises 17 residues. The V gene's germline CDR1 is SNHLY and CDR2 FYNNEI. Trimming took 5 bases from V and 4 from J; bases not matched to a gene: 7. CDR3 amino acids: CASSSGLAGGRADTQYF. The CDR3 coding sequence is TGTGCCAGCAGTAGCGGACTAGCGGGAGGGAGGGCAGATACGCAGTATTTT.

The chain has TRBV2 and TRBJ2-7, with 8 nucleotides matching TRBD2. Trimming took 6 bases from V and 0 from J; bases not matched to a gene: 4. CDR1 is SNHLY and CDR2 is FYNNEI in the germline V gene. The CDR3 is made up of 14 amino acids. CDR3 DNA sequence: TGTGCCAGCAGAATTAGCGGGGACTCCTACGAGCAGTACTTC. Translating it yields CASRISGDSYEQYF. Filled out from reference TRBV2 and TRBJ2-7, the complete variable domain reads EPEVTQTPSHQVTQMGQEVILRCVPISNHLYFYWYRQILGQKVEFLVSFYNNEISEKSEIFDDQFSVERPDGSNFTLKIRSTKLEDSAMYFCASRISGDSYEQYFGPGTRLTVT.

The chain couples TRBV30 to TRBJ2-7; a weak D match, TRBD1 (6 bases). The V gene's germline CDR1 is GTSNPN and CDR2 SVGIG (reference sequence). This CDR3 spans 13 amino acids. The V end lost 2 bases, the J end lost 2 bases, and 10 bases lay between the germline ends. The CDR3 sequence is CAWSSQGPYEQYF. In DNA form, the CDR3 reads TGTGCCTGGAGTAGTCAGGGGCCCTACGAGCAGTACTTC.

The rearrangement links TRBV6-1 to TRBJ2-3; D remains unclear. The CDR3 has 11 amino acids. Trimming stripped 6 bases from V and 4 bases from J, with 5 bases between. The germline CDR1 and CDR2 sequences are MNHNS and SASEGT. The DNA of the CDR3 is TGTGCCAGCAGCTGGGCAGATACGCAGTATTTT. The encoded protein is CASSWADTQYF.

Note on this clone: This is likely an artifact of a read error, given a far larger clone one base away. This sample also contains other DNA sequences that code for the same CDR3. This chain links TRBV30 with TRBJ1-1; D uncertain. Germline V CDR1 and CDR2: GTSNPN, SVGIG (reference sequence). The CDR3 is 12 amino acids. Trimming left V 2 bases short and J 9 bases short, with 13 bases between. CDR3 in DNA: TGTGCCTGGAGTCTCCCCGTGTCGAAAGCTTTCTTT. Protein product: CAWSLPVSKAFF.

With regard to this clone: One base separates it from a far larger clone, so it is likely a read error. The rearrangement links TRBV29-1 to TRBJ2-3; the D gene is possibly TRBD2 (5 bases). This CDR3 spans 15 amino acids. Germline values: CDR1 SQVTM, CDR2 ANQGSEA. With 0 bases removed from V and 5 bases from J, the gap between germline ends came to 15 bases. The CDR3 sequence is CSVEDLGIGLDTQYF. CDR3 sequence (DNA): TGCAGCGTTGAAGATCTCGGGATAGGGTTAGATACGCAGTATTTT.

The rearrangement links TRBV19 to TRBJ1-4, with D tentatively TRBD1 (5 bases). V was pared by 4 bases and J by 8 bases, with 17 bases between. This CDR3 comprises 15 residues. Germline CDR1 LNHDA, CDR2 SQIVND (reference sequence). CDR3 DNA: TGTGCCAGTAGTAGGGAGACAGCCGAGTGGGAAAAACTGTTTTTT. Amino acid sequence: CASSRETAEWEKLFF. Using reference TRBV19 and TRBJ1-4 for the parts outside the CDR3, the full variable domain is DGGITQSPKYLFRKEGQNVTLSCEQNLNHDAMYWYRQDPGQGLRLIYYSQIVNDFQKGDIAEGYSVSREKKESFPLTVTSAQKNPTAFYLCASSRETAEWEKLFFGSGTQLSVL.

The chain couples TRBV7-3 to TRBJ2-1; D is perhaps TRBD2 (5 bases). The CDR3 runs 15 residues. V dropped 5 bases and J dropped 2 bases, with 13 bases sitting between them. CDR1 and CDR2 from the germline V gene are SGHTA and FQGTGA. In nucleotides, the CDR3 is TGTGCCAGCAGCCACCCCGGGCGGGCCTACAATGAGCAGTTCTTC. Its translation is CASSHPGRAYNEQFF.

The V gene is TRBV18, the J gene TRBJ1-4, with a possible D match to TRBD1 (6 bases). This CDR3 is built from 16 residues. V lost 3 bases, J lost 5 bases, and 16 bases lay in between. In germline, CDR1 is KGHSH, CDR2 LQKENI. The CDR3 sequence: CASSPQAWTANEKLFF. Written as DNA, the CDR3 is TGTGCCAGCTCACCTCAGGCATGGACAGCCAATGAAAAACTGTTTTTT.

This chain connects TRBV30 to TRBJ1-1; D call uncertain. CDR3 length: 12 residues. The V gene lost 3 bases and the J gene lost 7 bases, with 12 bases spanning the gap. Germline assignment: CDR1 GTSNPN and CDR2 SVGIG (reference sequence). The DNA of the CDR3 is TGTGCCTGGAGGTGGGCGGCAGTTGAAGCTTTCTTT. Translated, it gives CAWRWAAVEAFF.

In regard to this clone: This probably arose from a read error, given a far larger clone one base away. The same CDR3 arises from other DNA sequences in this sample as well. The V call is TRBV11-1, the J call TRBJ2-6; weak D call: TRBD1 (6 bases). In germline, CDR1 is SGHAT, CDR2 FQDESV (reference sequence). The CDR3 runs to 15 residues. This CDR3 is CASRQTGSGANVLTF. DNA of the CDR3: TGTGCCAGCAGACAAACAGGGTCTGGGGCCAACGTCCTGACTTTT.

V is TRBV18 and J is TRBJ2-7, with 7 bases fitting TRBD1. Unmatched junction bases numbered 11, after V lost 2 bases and J lost 7 bases. This CDR3 has 15 residues. CDR1 and CDR2 from the germline V gene are KGHSH and LQKENI. The CDR3 DNA sequence: TGTGCCAGCTCACCAGGGAGACAGGGCTCGGAGGAGCAGTACTTC. Its protein product is CASSPGRQGSEEQYF.